One and the same sample provided the 15 T cell receptor beta chains below, sequenced in a study of identical twins. TCRdb called the 5' RACE reads again in MiXCR, with one record for every CDR3 protein. Here the sample spans 690,000 or so distinct CDR3 sequences, 5.5% to 6.5% being singletons. Sequenced material: naive T cells sorted from blood. The receptors stem from a man younger than 35 in good health.

There are many counts of this clonotype. The chain links TRBV12-3 or TRBV12-4 to TRBJ2-1; D might be TRBD1 or TRBD2, each matching 6 bases. The CDR3 spans 17 residues. The V end was cut by 3 bases, the J end by 0 bases, with 15 bases between. The CDR3 here is CASSLEGVLGSYNEQFF. The CDR3 nucleotides read TGTGCCAGCAGTTTGGAGGGGGTTTTGGGCTCCTACAATGAGCAGTTCTTC.

This clonotype came up a few times. The rearrangement uses TRBV30 and TRBJ2-3; TRBD2 is a possible D gene (5 bases). Trimming took off 3 bases at V and 4 bases at J, with 5 bases between the two ends. This CDR3 comprises 11 residues. The germline V gene encodes CDR1 GTSNPN and CDR2 SVGIG (reference sequence). CDR3 nucleotide sequence: TGTGCCTGGAGGAGGGCAGATACGCAGTATTTT. Translating gives CAWRRADTQYF. The variable domain in full, with the rest retrieved from reference TRBV30 and TRBJ2-3, is SQTIHQWPATLVQPVGSPLSLECTVEGTSNPNLYWYRQAAGRGLQLLFYSVGIGQISSEVPQNLSASRPQDRQFILSSKKLLLSDSGFYLCAWRRADTQYFGPGTRLTVL.

This clonotype was recorded many times. The V gene is TRBV29-1, the J gene TRBJ2-2, with a weak D call TRBD2 (6 bases). V gave up 6 bases and J gave up 5 bases, with 10 bases separating them. The CDR3 consists of 12 residues. Germline CDR1 SQVTM, CDR2 ANQGSEA. The CDR3 region is CSVHGGTGELFF. The CDR3 coding sequence is TGCAGCGTACACGGGGGAACCGGGGAGCTGTTTTTT.

This clonotype appeared a few times. This rearrangement joins TRBV7-9 to TRBJ2-7; 9 nucleotides line up with TRBD1. V lost 10 bases, J lost 6 bases, and 10 bases stayed unmatched. Per germline, CDR1 SEHNR and CDR2 FQNEAQ (reference sequence). There are 13 residues in the CDR3. The CDR3 DNA reads TGTGCCATTTCCCCGGGACAGGGAGGCGAGCAGTACTTC. Translated, it gives CAISPGQGGEQYF. Together with reference TRBV7-9 and TRBJ2-7, the CDR3 gives the full variable domain: DTGVSQNPRHKITKRGQNVTFRCDPISEHNRLYWYRQTLGQGPEFLTYFQNEAQLEKSRLLSDRFSAERPKGSFSTLEIQRTEQGDSAMYLCAISPGQGGEQYFGPGTRLTVT.

The rearrangement joins TRBV2 to TRBJ2-5; TRBD2 matches 8 bases. V trimming: 2 bases; J trimming: 6 bases; junction bases outside the gene matches: 5. CDR1 is SNHLY, CDR2 FYNNEI, per germline. This CDR3 region has 14 residues. Here the CDR3 DNA reads TGTGCCAGCAGTGAAAGCGGGAGTATGAAGACCCAGTACTTC. It is translated as CASSESGSMKTQYF.

The chain uses TRBV20-1 and TRBJ1-5; D call uncertain. CDR1 DFQATT and CDR2 SNEGSKA come from the germline V gene (reference sequence). This CDR3 is 13 amino acids long. Trimming removed 3 bases at V and 6 bases at J, with 12 bases between. The CDR3 region has the DNA TGCAGTGCTAGTGGACTATCAGGTCAGCCCCAGCATTTT. Translated, it gives CSASGLSGQPQHF.

The chain recombines TRBV29-1 with TRBJ2-4; tentative D call: TRBD1 (6 bases). Germline assignment: CDR1 SQVTM and CDR2 ANQGSEA. The CDR3 runs 16 residues. V lost 0 bases, J lost 0 bases, and 12 bases lay in between. CDR3 loop: CSVEDPGHLAKNIQYF. CDR3 sequence (DNA): TGCAGCGTTGAAGATCCGGGACACCTAGCCAAAAACATTCAGTACTTC.

This clonotype was seen a few times. This chain joins TRBV6-5 and TRBJ2-2; D ambiguous. Trimming cost V 0 bases and J 5 bases, with 10 bases left between them. This CDR3 contains 15 residues. Germline loops: CDR1 MNHEY, CDR2 SVGAGI. This CDR3 reads CASSYSAGSTGELFF. The CDR3 DNA reads TGTGCCAGCAGTTACTCAGCCGGGTCGACCGGGGAGCTGTTTTTT.

This chain joins TRBV20-1 and TRBJ2-1, with 10 bases that match TRBD2. This CDR3 spans 14 amino acids. J lost 10 bases, V lost 4 bases, and 10 bases had no gene match. The germline V gene has CDR1 DFQATT and CDR2 SNEGSKA (reference sequence). The CDR3 spells CSATPSGRLGEQFF. CDR3 sequence (DNA): TGCAGTGCTACTCCTAGCGGGAGACTAGGCGAGCAGTTCTTC.

This clonotype was found a few times. The chain carries TRBV20-1 and TRBJ2-5, with 9 nucleotides matching TRBD1. This CDR3 contains 15 residues. V shed 6 bases, J shed 1 base, and the junction held 9 bases outside the gene matches. Per germline, CDR1 DFQATT and CDR2 SNEGSKA (reference sequence). CDR3 DNA: TGCAGTGCCGTATCTCCGACAGGGGGCCAAGAGACCCAGTACTTC. Its protein is CSAVSPTGGQETQYF.

Many counts were recorded for this clonotype. V is TRBV11-1 and J is TRBJ2-7, with D possibly being TRBD2 (5 bases). Germline-derived CDR1 and CDR2 are SGHAT and FQDESV (reference sequence). This CDR3 contains 13 residues. V lost 5 bases and J lost 9, with 17 bases in between. The CDR3 DNA reads TGTGCCAGCAGCCCAGACATCCGGGATTCGCAGTACTTC. Its protein product is CASSPDIRDSQYF.

This clonotype has a count of ten or more. The chain recombines TRBV25-1 with TRBJ2-3; D is unclear. The CDR3 extends over 12 amino acids. Germline values: CDR1 MGHDK, CDR2 SYGVNS. Trimming stripped 5 bases from V and 4 bases from J, with 7 bases between. The CDR3 nucleotides are TGTGCCAGCAGTTACGAGTCAGATACGCAGTATTTT. This sequence encodes CASSYESDTQYF. Variable domain in full (rest from reference TRBV25-1 and TRBJ2-3): EADIYQTPRYLVIGTGKKITLECSQTMGHDKMYWYQQDPGMELHLIHYSYGVNSTEKGDLSSESTVSRIRTEHFPLTLESARPSHTSQYLCASSYESDTQYFGPGTRLTVL.

In its sample, this clonotype was seen many times. This chain joins TRBV5-1 and TRBJ2-1; D is possibly TRBD2 (6 bases). The V and J ends lost 4 bases and 1 base respectively, with 15 bases between them. The CDR3 is 16 amino acids. Germline loops: CDR1 SGHRS, CDR2 YFSETQ. CDR3 protein: CASSLGSGPSYNEQFF. The CDR3, as DNA: TGCGCCAGCAGCCTAGGTAGCGGTCCTTCCTACAATGAGCAGTTCTTC.

In this sample, this clonotype turned up many times. The chain uses TRBV9 and TRBJ2-1; no firm D call. V lost 0 bases and J lost 2, with 9 bases in between. There are 15 residues in the CDR3. Per the germline V gene, CDR1 is SGDLS and CDR2 is YYNGEE. CDR3 sequence: CASSVAGAAYNEQFF. The CDR3 coding sequence is TGTGCCAGCAGCGTAGCGGGCGCCGCCTACAATGAGCAGTTCTTC.

This clonotype was counted only a few times. The chain uses TRBV7-8 and TRBJ2-1; 9 bases fit TRBD2. The length of the CDR3 is 19 residues. Per germline, CDR1 SGHVS and CDR2 FQNEAQ. J lost 6 bases, V lost 0 bases, and 15 bases had no gene match. The DNA for the CDR3 is TGTGCCAGCAGCTTAGCCCTTCTGGGCGGGAGGGAGTCGGGCAATGAGCAGTTCTTC. It encodes CASSLALLGGRESGNEQFF.